This T cell receptor (beta chain) was found in a study of T-cell reconstitution after alpha-beta-depleted transplantation in children. Points from the study as a whole: Once a year had passed after transplant, T-cell counts and diversity came mostly from newly produced T cells.

The CDR3 has 14 residues. CDR1 and CDR2 (germline): ENHRY, SYGVKD. V lost 7 bases and J lost 5, with 14 bases in between. Preparation of the TCRbeta library was carried out with unique molecular identifiers. MiXCR, applied by TCRdb to the PCR reads, yields one record per CDR3 protein. The data show roughly 300,000 distinct CDR3 sequences, with under 14% seen just once and around 24% held by the top ten. This clonotype was picked up many times. What it binds is not known. The gene calls are TRBV10-3 and TRBJ2-2; possibly TRBD2 for D (5 bases). Sequencing used peripheral blood, obtained 180 days after TCRalphabeta/CD19-depleted stem cell transplant. The sequence was obtained from a male patient between 2 and 10 years old who had a stem cell transplant for chronic granulomatous disease, so the T cells may come from the graft donor. The CDR3 DNA sequence: TGTGCCATCAAAGAGGGTGGGGATACCGGGGAGCTGTTTTTT. As protein: CAIKEGGDTGELFF.